One sample yielded the 9 T cell receptor beta chains listed below, sequenced in a study of T cells after yellow fever vaccination (dated by TCRdb to about 2019). Library construction relied on 5' RACE. The reads were generated on an Illumina HiSeq 2500. Starting from the raw public reads, TCRdb applied fastp trimming at Q25, assembled clones with MiXCR and retained in-frame beta chains. All rows with the same CDR3 protein become a single entry with the most common DNA and genes. The sample table holds 250,000 or so distinct CDR3 sequences, of which 6.9% were seen once. The biggest ten clones account for approximately 0.85% of the sample. The treatment or condition label here, explained by the study, means: live attenuated yellow fever vaccine strain. Specimen: CD4+ T cells sorted from PBMCs, collected 15 days after the yellow fever booster vaccination. Receptors originate from a man aged 25 to 45 who received the YFV17D yellow fever vaccine.

In its sample, this clonotype was seen a few times. The chain joins TRBV14 to TRBJ2-5; 10 positions agree with TRBD2. The CDR3 has 17 residues. The J segment lost 6 bases and the V segment lost 1 base, leaving 11 bases of the junction unmatched. Germline CDR1 is SGHDN and CDR2 is FVKESK. The CDR3 nucleotides are TGTGCCAGCAGCCAAGGGGCCGTGGCTAGCGGGAGCCAGACCCAGTACTTC. Translated: CASSQGAVASGSQTQYF.

The CDR3 here is CASFLGGRSEAFF. The CDR3 DNA reads TGTGCCAGCTTCCTGGGGGGCAGGAGTGAAGCTTTCTTT. The chain has TRBV7-2 and TRBJ1-1, with D possibly TRBD1 on 6 matching bases. The CDR3 runs to 13 residues. The V end was cut by 8 bases, the J end by 7 bases, with 17 bases between. Germline CDR1 reads SGHTA; CDR2 reads FQGNSA.

This clonotype has a handful of counts. The V call is TRBV20-1, the J call TRBJ2-1; 9 bases align to TRBD1. CDR3 length equals 12 residues. The germline gives CDR1 DFQATT, CDR2 SNEGSKA (reference sequence). After removal of 3 bases from V and 15 bases from J, the junction contained 9 bases not matched to a gene. This CDR3 reads CSASSTADRGFF. The DNA for the CDR3 is TGCAGTGCTAGTTCTACTGCGGACAGGGGGTTCTTC.

This clonotype was observed many times. V and J are TRBV12-3 or TRBV12-4 and TRBJ1-2; no clear D gene. The length of the CDR3 is 13 residues. V lost 8 bases and J 6 bases, leaving 16 bases between the germline ends. CDR3 bases: TGTGCCAGCTCCCCCGGAACTGCGAATGGCTACACCTTC. Translation gives CASSPGTANGYTF.

Many counts were recorded for this clonotype. The rearrangement joins TRBV20-1 to TRBJ2-5, with TRBD2 matching over 8 bases. This CDR3 is 13 amino acids long. CDR1 is DFQATT and CDR2 is SNEGSKA in the germline V gene (reference sequence). V was pared by 3 bases and J by 3 bases, with 3 bases of the junction left unmatched. DNA of the CDR3: TGCAGTGCTAGCGGGAGGGCCAAAGAGACCCAGTACTTC. Its protein product is CSASGRAKETQYF.

In the case of this clonotype: A much larger clone lies one base from this, so it may be a read error. The rearrangement links TRBV9 to TRBJ2-6; possible D gene TRBD1, 5 bases. Germline V gene lookup returns CDR1 SGDLS and CDR2 YYNGEE. The CDR3 totals 14 residues. CDR3 DNA: TGTGCCAGCAGCGTCCCCTCTGGGGCCAACGTCCGGACTTTC. Translated, it gives CASSVPSGANVRTF.

The V call is TRBV3-1, the J call TRBJ2-1, with D uncertain. This CDR3 spans 16 amino acids. Germline-derived CDR1 and CDR2 are LGHDT and YNNKEL (reference sequence). Trimming shortened V by 0 bases and J by 2 bases, and 11 bases separated the two germline ends. The CDR3 loop reads CASSQETSGPYNEQFF. Here the CDR3 DNA reads TGTGCCAGCAGCCAAGAAACCAGTGGCCCCTACAATGAGCAGTTCTTC.

The rearrangement uses TRBV5-1 and TRBJ2-7, with D possibly TRBD1 on 6 matching bases. From germline, CDR1 is SGHRS and CDR2 YFSETQ. The CDR3 covers 14 residues. Deletions cut 3 bases from V and 3 bases from J, with 13 bases between. The CDR3 sequence: CASSSGTRRYEQYF. CDR3 nucleotide sequence: TGCGCCAGCAGCTCCGGGACACGGCGCTACGAGCAGTACTTC.

This clonotype showed up many times. V usage is TRBV5-1 and J usage is TRBJ2-7; D is uncertain. Trimming pared 4 bases from V and 0 bases from J, leaving 11 bases between. CDR1 and CDR2 from the germline V gene are SGHRS and YFSETQ. The CDR3 has 14 amino acids. CDR3 in DNA: TGCGCCAGCAGCATTACACGAGGCTCCTACGAGCAGTACTTC. Its translation: CASSITRGSYEQYF.